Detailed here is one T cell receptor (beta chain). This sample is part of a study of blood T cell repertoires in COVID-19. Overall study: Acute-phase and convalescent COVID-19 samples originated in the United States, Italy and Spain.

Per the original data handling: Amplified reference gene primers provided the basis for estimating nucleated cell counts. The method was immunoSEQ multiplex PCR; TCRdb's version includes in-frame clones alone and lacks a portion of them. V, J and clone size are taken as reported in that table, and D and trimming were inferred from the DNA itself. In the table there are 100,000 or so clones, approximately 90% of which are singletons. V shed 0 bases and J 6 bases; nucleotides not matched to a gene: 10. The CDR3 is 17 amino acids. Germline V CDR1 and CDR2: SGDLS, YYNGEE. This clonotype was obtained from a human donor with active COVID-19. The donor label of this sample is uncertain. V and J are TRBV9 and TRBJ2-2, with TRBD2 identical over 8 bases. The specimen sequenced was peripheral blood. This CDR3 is CASSVAPAGVSSGELFF. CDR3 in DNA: TGTGCCAGCAGCGTAGCCCCAGCGGGGGTTTCCTCCGGGGAGCTGTTTTTT.